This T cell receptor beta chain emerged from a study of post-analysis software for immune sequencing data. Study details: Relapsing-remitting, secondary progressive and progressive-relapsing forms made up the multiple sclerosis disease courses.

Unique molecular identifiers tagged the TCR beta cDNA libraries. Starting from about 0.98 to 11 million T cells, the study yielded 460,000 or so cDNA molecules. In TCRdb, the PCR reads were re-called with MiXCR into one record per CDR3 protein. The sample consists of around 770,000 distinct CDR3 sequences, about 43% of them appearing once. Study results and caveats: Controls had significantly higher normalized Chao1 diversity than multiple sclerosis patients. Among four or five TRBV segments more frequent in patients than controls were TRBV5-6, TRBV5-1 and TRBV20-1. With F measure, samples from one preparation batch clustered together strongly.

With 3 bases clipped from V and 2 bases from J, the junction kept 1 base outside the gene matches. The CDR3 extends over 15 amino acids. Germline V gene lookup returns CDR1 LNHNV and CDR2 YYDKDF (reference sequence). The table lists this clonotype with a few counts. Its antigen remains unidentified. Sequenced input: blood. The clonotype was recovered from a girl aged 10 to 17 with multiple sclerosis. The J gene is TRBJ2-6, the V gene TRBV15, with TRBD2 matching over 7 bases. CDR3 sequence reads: CATSRGGTGANVLTF. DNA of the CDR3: TGTGCCACCAGCAGGGGGGGGACTGGGGCCAACGTCCTGACTTTC.